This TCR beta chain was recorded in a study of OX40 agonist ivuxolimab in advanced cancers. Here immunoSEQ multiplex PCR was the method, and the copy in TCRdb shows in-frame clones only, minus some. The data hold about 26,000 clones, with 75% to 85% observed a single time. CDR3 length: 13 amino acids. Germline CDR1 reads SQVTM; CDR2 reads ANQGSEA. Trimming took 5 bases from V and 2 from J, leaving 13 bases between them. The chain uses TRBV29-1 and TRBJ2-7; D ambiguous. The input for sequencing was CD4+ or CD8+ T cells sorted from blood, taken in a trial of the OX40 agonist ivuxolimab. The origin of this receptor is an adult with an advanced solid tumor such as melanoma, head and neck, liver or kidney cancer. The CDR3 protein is CSVCWQDPYEQYF. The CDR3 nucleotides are TGCAGCGTTTGCTGGCAGGACCCCTACGAGCAGTACTTC.